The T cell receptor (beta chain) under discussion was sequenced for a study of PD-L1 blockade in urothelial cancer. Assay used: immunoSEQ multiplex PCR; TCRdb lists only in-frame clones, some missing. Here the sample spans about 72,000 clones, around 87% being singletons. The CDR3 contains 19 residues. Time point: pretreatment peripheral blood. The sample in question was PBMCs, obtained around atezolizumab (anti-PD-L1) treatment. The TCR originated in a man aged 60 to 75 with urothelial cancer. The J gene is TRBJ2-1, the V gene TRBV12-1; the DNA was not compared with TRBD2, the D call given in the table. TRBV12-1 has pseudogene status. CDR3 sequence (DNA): TGTGCCAGCAGCCCTCCGGGACTAGCGGGGACGGTACTATACAATGAGCAGTTCTTC. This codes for CASSPPGLAGTVLYNEQFF.